These 10 T cell receptor beta chains originate from one sample sequenced in a study of shared clonotypes between healthy human individuals. Profiling relied on immunoSEQ multiplex PCR, and the TCRdb table lists in-frame clones only, not all of them. The sample records about 2 million clones, 95% being singletons. The material sequenced was naive CD4+ T cells sorted from blood. The subset here: CD45RA+ positively selected. The receptors here all came from a man aged 18 to 30 in good health.

V and J are TRBV25-1 and TRBJ1-4; tentatively, D is TRBD1 (6 bases). Germline assignment: CDR1 MGHDK and CDR2 SYGVNS. This CDR3 has 15 residues. The V end was cut by 2 bases, the J end by 4 bases, with 11 bases between. The CDR3, as DNA: TGTGCCAGCAGTGAAGGGGACACAGATAATGAAAAACTGTTTTTT. Its protein is CASSEGDTDNEKLFF.

The CDR3, as DNA: TGTGCCAGCAGTTGGACAGGGGATGGCAAAGAGACCCAGTACTTC. Protein: CASSWTGDGKETQYF. V is TRBV6-1 and J is TRBJ2-5; 9 bases are shared with TRBD1. Germline CDR1 MNHNS, CDR2 SASEGT. Trimming took 5 bases from V and 3 from J; bases not matched to a gene: 7. This CDR3 is built from 15 residues.

Of note for this clone: The sample contains more than one DNA sequence encoding this CDR3. The chain recombines TRBV29-1 with TRBJ1-5; maybe TRBD1 (5 bases). The V and J ends lost 6 bases and 4 bases respectively, with 10 bases between them. CDR3 size: 12 residues. CDR1 SQVTM and CDR2 ANQGSEA come from the germline V gene. CDR3: CSVQGANQPQHF. DNA of the CDR3: TGCAGCGTGCAGGGTGCTAATCAGCCCCAGCATTTT.

This clone was found many times. J is TRBJ1-4 and V is TRBV7-2; 9 bases are shared with TRBD1. Germline values: CDR1 SGHTA, CDR2 FQGNSA. J gave up 0 bases and V 7 bases, and 3 bases lay outside the gene matches. This CDR3 has 15 residues. The CDR3, as DNA: TGTGCCAGCAAGGACAGGGGAACAACTAATGAAAAACTGTTTTTT. Its protein is CASKDRGTTNEKLFF.

This chain uses TRBV10-3 with TRBJ2-3; D gene ambiguous. Germline values: CDR1 ENHRY, CDR2 SYGVKD. The ends were cut back, 0 bases at V and 4 bases at J, with 8 bases in the middle. The CDR3 extends over 14 amino acids. The CDR3, as DNA: TGTGCCATCAGTGAGTCACAGCTCGCAGATACGCAGTATTTT. This translates into CAISESQLADTQYF.

The V call is TRBV10-3, the J call TRBJ1-6; 9 positions match TRBD1. Germline CDR1 and CDR2: ENHRY and SYGVKD. After removal of 2 bases from V and 3 bases from J, the junction contained 5 bases not matched to a gene. The length of the CDR3 is 17 residues. The DNA of the CDR3 is TGTGCCATCAGTGAGACCTCGACAGGGGGCTATAATTCACCCCTCCACTTT. It is translated as CAISETSTGGYNSPLHF.

As to this clone: Distinct nucleotide sequences in the sample also encode this CDR3. This rearrangement joins TRBV7-9 to TRBJ1-5, with D hard to call. The CDR3 totals 14 residues. V lost 3 bases and J lost 1, with 7 bases in between. Germline loops: CDR1 SEHNR, CDR2 FQNEAQ (reference sequence). This CDR3 is CASSLSESNQPQHF. The CDR3, as DNA: TGTGCCAGCAGCTTGAGTGAGAGCAATCAGCCCCAGCATTTT.

The J gene is TRBJ2-3, the V gene TRBV18; D possibly corresponds to TRBD2 (5 bases). V was trimmed by 1 base and J by 1 base, leaving 9 bases between them. Germline CDR1 is KGHSH and CDR2 is LQKENI. This CDR3 is 15 amino acids long. The CDR3 reads CASSPQGVGTDTQYF. In DNA, the CDR3 is TGTGCCAGCTCACCACAGGGAGTTGGCACAGATACGCAGTATTTT.

The V call is TRBV5-1, the J call TRBJ2-3, with 7 bases fitting TRBD1. The germline V gene encodes CDR1 SGHRS and CDR2 YFSETQ. The CDR3 consists of 16 residues. The V gene end was trimmed by 1 base and the J gene end by 3 bases; junction bases not matched to a gene: 8. In nucleotides, the CDR3 is TGCGCCAGCAGCTTGCCTACAGGGGATTGGACAGATACGCAGTATTTT. Residues: CASSLPTGDWTDTQYF.

The chain is built from TRBV29-1 and TRBJ2-3, with D unresolved. In germline, CDR1 is SQVTM, CDR2 ANQGSEA. CDR3 length: 12 amino acids. Trimming shortened V by 3 bases and J by 4 bases, and 8 bases separated the two germline ends. For the CDR3, the DNA is TGCAGCGTTGATGTGGGCCCAGATACGCAGTATTTT. This codes for CSVDVGPDTQYF.